This T cell receptor (beta chain) was captured by sequencing in a study of TIL therapy for anti-PD-1-resistant metastatic lung cancer. Study as a whole: Progressing patients received lymphodepletion, expanded TIL infusion and IL-2. Tumors carried a median about 1.5 non-synonymous mutations per megabase.

V was pared by 3 bases and J by 3 bases, with 14 bases between. CDR3 size: 15 residues. Germline loops: CDR1 LGHDT, CDR2 YNNKEL (reference sequence). Indicated time point: pre-treatment sample, taken before nivolumab and TIL therapy. The libraries were made with immunoSEQ v3. The data were produced by immunoSEQ multiplex PCR, yet TCRdb's version contains in-frame clones alone and is incomplete. The table shows about 50,000 clones, with about 86% occurring only once. The TCR sequence derives from a person between 25 and 80 years old with non-small cell lung cancer. The sample was blood, taken at baseline. The rearrangement joins TRBV3-1 (or the pseudogene TRBV3-2) to TRBJ2-5; weak D call: TRBD2 (6 bases). The CDR3 loop is CASSQDGTLKETQYF. CDR3 DNA: TGTGCCAGCAGCCAGGACGGGACTCTTAAAGAGACCCAGTACTTC.